One sample yielded the 32 T cell receptor beta chains listed below, sequenced in a study of blood T cell repertoires in COVID-19. The repertoire was sequenced with immunoSEQ multiplex PCR; TCRdb's copy has only in-frame clones and lacks some. This repertoire shows some 150,000 clones, around 84% found once; its top ten account for roughly 2.5%. The sample was peripheral blood. The source is a human donor with acute or convalescent COVID-19. The donor label of this sample is uncertain.

The chain uses TRBV5-1 and TRBJ1-2; 10 bases agree with TRBD1. Germline assignment: CDR1 SGHRS and CDR2 YFSETQ. The CDR3 sequence is 15 residues long. The trim removed 4 bases at V and 9 bases at J, leaving 12 bases unmatched. Here the CDR3 DNA reads TGCGCCAGCAGCCTAACCGGGACAGGGGTGGATAGCTACACCTTC. Its protein product is CASSLTGTGVDSYTF. Full variable domain (outside the CDR3, taken from reference TRBV5-1 and TRBJ1-2): KAGVTQTPRYLIKTRGQQVTLSCSPISGHRSVSWYQQTPGQGLQFLFEYFSETQRNKGNFPGRFSGRQFSNSRSEMNVSTLELGDSALYLCASSLTGTGVDSYTFGSGTRLTVV.

The chain is built from TRBV6-5 and TRBJ2-3, with 7 bases matching TRBD1. The CDR3 is 14 amino acids. J gave up 5 bases and V 6 bases, and 8 bases lay outside the gene matches. In germline, CDR1 is MNHEY, CDR2 SVGAGI. CDR3 sequence reads: CASRRRQGRDTQYF. DNA for the CDR3: TGTGCCAGCAGGAGACGACAGGGAAGAGATACGCAGTATTTT.

The chain carries TRBV10-3 and TRBJ2-7, with 7 bases matching TRBD1. Looked up from germline, CDR1 is ENHRY and CDR2 is SYGVKD. The trim removed 8 bases at V and 4 bases at J, leaving 8 bases unmatched. CDR3 length: 13 amino acids. The CDR3 spells CAIRDSGNYEQYF. The CDR3 coding sequence is TGTGCCATCCGGGACAGTGGTAATTACGAGCAGTACTTC.

V gene TRBV6-5 combines with J gene TRBJ2-1; D unclear. Trimming removed 1 base from V and 8 bases from J, with 15 bases in between. CDR3 length equals 15 residues. Germline assignment: CDR1 MNHEY and CDR2 SVGAGI. CDR3 coding DNA: TGTGCCAGCAGTTACTTAGCACCCCAAGCCTATGAGCAGTTCTTC. It translates to CASSYLAPQAYEQFF.

The chain recombines TRBV15 with TRBJ1-1, with 9 bases fitting TRBD1. V shed 3 bases, J shed 5 bases, and the junction held 7 bases outside the gene matches. CDR3 length: 15 residues. Germline V lookup: CDR1 LNHNV, CDR2 YYDKDF (reference sequence). CDR3 sequence reads: CATSRAGTGRTEAFF. The CDR3 DNA sequence: TGTGCCACCAGCAGGGCCGGGACAGGGCGGACTGAAGCTTTCTTT.

The chain couples TRBV5-5 to TRBJ1-3; weak D call: TRBD1 (5 bases). The V end lost 6 bases, the J end lost 8 bases, and 18 bases lay between the germline ends. Germline V lookup: CDR1 SGHKS, CDR2 YYEKEE (reference sequence). CDR3 length: 14 residues. This CDR3 reads CASNSPGREDTIYF. The CDR3 nucleotides are TGTGCCAGCAACTCCCCGGGCAGGGAGGACACCATATATTTT.

On this clone: Germline is not matched at one junction end, which may reflect a read error. The CDR3 nucleotides are TGTGCCAGCACTGAACAGGGGAATGGCAATCAGCCCCAGCATTTT. Encoded protein: CASTEQGNGNQPQHF. The rearrangement links TRBV6-1 to TRBJ1-5; 7 bases match TRBD1. The CDR3 is made up of 15 amino acids. Germline V gene data show CDR1 as MNHNS and CDR2 as SASEGT.

This sequence joins TRBV12-3 or TRBV12-4 and TRBJ1-2, with D hard to call. V was cut by 3 bases and J by 8 bases, with 13 bases left in between. The CDR3 extends over 13 amino acids. CDR3: CASSLLGGLGYTF. CDR3 bases: TGTGCCAGCAGTTTGTTGGGAGGACTAGGCTACACCTTC.

The genes are TRBV5-6 and TRBJ1-1; 8 bases align to TRBD1. The CDR3 consists of 16 residues. The V and J ends lost 0 bases and 4 bases, in that order; junction bases with no gene match: 8. The germline gives CDR1 SGHDT, CDR2 YYEEEE. The CDR3 coding sequence is TGTGCCAGCAGCTTGGGCCAGGGGGCATGGAGCACTGAAGCTTTCTTT. This sequence encodes CASSLGQGAWSTEAFF.

The rearrangement links TRBV6-1 to TRBJ2-3; 11 positions match TRBD1. In germline, CDR1 is MNHNS, CDR2 SASEGT. V trimming: 4 bases; J trimming: 5 bases; junction bases outside the gene matches: 8. This CDR3 has 16 residues. CDR3 loop: CASSVTDRGLVDTQYF. The CDR3 DNA sequence: TGTGCCAGCAGTGTGACGGACAGGGGGCTTGTAGATACGCAGTATTTT.

V is TRBV18 and J is TRBJ2-5, with TRBD1 as a possible D gene (6 bases). Germline assignment: CDR1 KGHSH and CDR2 LQKENI. This CDR3 comprises 16 residues. Trimming took off 3 bases at V and 1 base at J, with 15 bases between the two ends. The CDR3 spells CASSPLDRKIQETQYF. The CDR3 region has the DNA TGTGCCAGCTCACCCCTGGACAGAAAAATCCAAGAGACCCAGTACTTC.

The chain joins TRBV7-8 to TRBJ2-1, with TRBD2 matching over 8 bases. There are 14 residues in the CDR3. Looked up from germline, CDR1 is SGHVS and CDR2 is FQNEAQ. J was trimmed by 4 bases and V by 6 bases; bases with no gene match: 5. The CDR3 is CASSTGTRYNEQFF. For the CDR3, the DNA is TGTGCCAGCAGTACCGGGACTAGGTACAATGAGCAGTTCTTC.

This clone was recorded only once. The chain recombines TRBV11-1 with TRBJ2-3, with 7 bases fitting TRBD1. V gave up 5 bases and J gave up 3 bases; unmatched junction bases: 11. Germline CDR1 reads SGHAT; CDR2 reads FQDESV (reference sequence). This CDR3 region has 16 residues. CDR3 nucleotides: TGTGCCAGCAGCCCGAGGGGTAACAGGGGTACAGATACGCAGTATTTT. Translating it yields CASSPRGNRGTDTQYF.

V and J are TRBV18 and TRBJ2-7; TRBD1 matches 10 bases. This CDR3 comprises 13 residues. J was trimmed by 5 bases and V by 4 bases; bases with no gene match: 2. Germline loops: CDR1 KGHSH, CDR2 LQKENI. CDR3 bases: TGTGCCAGCTCACGAGGACAGGGGGACGAGCAGTACGTC. Protein: CASSRGQGDEQYV.

In DNA, the CDR3 is TGTGCCAGCTTAGTAGAGGGGGACACTGAAGCTTTCTTT. Protein: CASLVEGDTEAFF. This sequence joins TRBV18 and TRBJ1-1; weak D call: TRBD1 (6 bases). The germline CDR1 and CDR2 sequences are KGHSH and LQKENI. CDR3 size: 13 residues. V lost 7 bases, J lost 3 bases, and 12 bases lay in between.

This clone was recorded once. This chain joins TRBV7-9 and TRBJ2-7, with TRBD2 identical over 8 bases. This CDR3 region has 19 residues. Trimming removed 5 bases from V and 2 bases from J; junction bases left unmatched: 20. Germline V lookup: CDR1 SEHNR, CDR2 FQNEAQ (reference sequence). The CDR3 DNA follows: TGTGCCAGCAGCCCAGGTGGCGATGGTCGACTAGCGAAAACCTACGAGCAGTACGTC. It codes for CASSPGGDGRLAKTYEQYV.

V usage is TRBV11-3 and J usage is TRBJ2-1; no clear D gene. There are 13 residues in the CDR3. V was trimmed by 1 base and J by 6 bases, leaving 7 bases between them. The germline gives CDR1 SGHNT, CDR2 YENEEA. The CDR3, as DNA: TGTGCCAGCAGCTTAGGGCCGTCCAATGAGCAGTTCTTC. Its translation is CASSLGPSNEQFF.

The chain employs TRBV7-2 and TRBJ1-5; a possible D gene is TRBD1 (6 bases). Trimming took 1 base from V and 5 from J, leaving 12 bases between them. Germline V gene data show CDR1 as SGHTA and CDR2 as FQGNSA. The CDR3 is made up of 15 amino acids. Here the CDR3 DNA reads TGTGCCAGCAGCTTAGGTTCGGGACAAGATCAGCCCCAGCATTTT. Translation: CASSLGSGQDQPQHF.

V gene TRBV4-2 combines with J gene TRBJ1-2, with no clear D. This CDR3 region has 14 residues. Germline V gene lookup returns CDR1 LGHNA and CDR2 YNFKEQ. With 0 bases removed from V and 5 bases from J, the gap between germline ends came to 10 bases. CDR3 residues: CASSQDTQSYGYTF. The CDR3 DNA sequence: TGTGCCAGCAGCCAAGATACACAGTCATATGGCTACACCTTC.

This clone appeared a few times. The chain couples TRBV20-1 to TRBJ1-6, with D perhaps matching TRBD1 (5 bases). V lost 3 bases and J lost 8, with 11 bases in between. The CDR3 totals 13 residues. Germline V gives CDR1 DFQATT, CDR2 SNEGSKA (reference sequence). The CDR3 spells CSASVSRDSPLHF. The CDR3 DNA sequence: TGCAGTGCTAGTGTATCCAGGGATTCACCCCTCCACTTT.

This rearrangement joins TRBV5-4 to TRBJ2-4, with 11 nucleotides matching TRBD2. Germline CDR1 SGHNT, CDR2 YYREEE (reference sequence). With 2 bases clipped from V and 2 bases from J, the junction kept 9 bases outside the gene matches. This CDR3 comprises 18 residues. The CDR3 region is CASSFRLAGGGTKNIQYF. DNA for the CDR3: TGTGCCAGCAGCTTTAGGCTAGCGGGGGGTGGAACCAAAAACATTCAGTACTTC.

This sequence joins TRBV5-4 and TRBJ2-3, with no clear D. Germline V gives CDR1 SGHNT, CDR2 YYREEE (reference sequence). The CDR3 contains 15 residues. V lost 3 bases and J lost 0, with 11 bases in between. CDR3 sequence: CASSSPYPSTDTQYF. The CDR3 nucleotides read TGTGCCAGCAGCTCCCCCTACCCGAGCACAGATACGCAGTATTTT.

This clone turned up a few times. The chain links TRBV18 to TRBJ1-2; 7 positions agree with TRBD1. In germline, CDR1 is KGHSH, CDR2 LQKENI. J lost 4 bases, V lost 5 bases, and 10 bases had no gene match. The CDR3 runs 15 residues. The CDR3 coding sequence is TGTGCCAGCTCAGACCGGGACAGTATATTCTATGGCTACACCTTC. Translated: CASSDRDSIFYGYTF. Drawing the rest from reference TRBV18 and TRBJ1-2, the complete variable domain is NAGVMQNPRHLVRRRGQEARLRCSPMKGHSHVYWYRQLPEEGLKFMVYLQKENIIDESGMPKERFSAEFPKEGPSILRIQQVVRGDSAAYFCASSDRDSIFYGYTFGSGTRLTVV.

The chain employs TRBV23-1 and TRBJ2-6; a weak D match, TRBD1 (6 bases). TRBV23-1 is given ORF status, its function remaining uncertain. This CDR3 contains 15 residues. Trimming took 7 bases from V and 0 from J, leaving 10 bases between them. The CDR3 sequence: CASKEQGSGANVLTF. CDR3 DNA sequence: TGCGCCAGCAAGGAACAGGGCTCTGGGGCCAACGTCCTGACTTTC.

The V and J genes are TRBV7-2 and TRBJ2-1; 7 bases match TRBD1. The germline CDR1 and CDR2 sequences are SGHTA and FQGNSA. Unmatched junction bases numbered 3, after V lost 1 base and J lost 3 bases. The CDR3 length is 15 residues. CDR3 protein: CASSLVTGNYNEQFF. The CDR3 DNA follows: TGTGCCAGCAGCTTAGTGACAGGGAACTACAATGAGCAGTTCTTC.

The chain uses TRBV5-1 and TRBJ2-2; TRBD2 matches at 9 bases. Per germline, CDR1 SGHRS and CDR2 YFSETQ. The trim removed 0 bases at V and 4 bases at J, leaving 4 bases unmatched. This CDR3 contains 16 residues. DNA of the CDR3: TGCGCCAGCAGCTTGGCGAGCGGGAGGAGCACCGGGGAGCTGTTTTTT. Its protein product is CASSLASGRSTGELFF. Drawing the rest from reference TRBV5-1 and TRBJ2-2, the complete variable domain is KAGVTQTPRYLIKTRGQQVTLSCSPISGHRSVSWYQQTPGQGLQFLFEYFSETQRNKGNFPGRFSGRQFSNSRSEMNVSTLELGDSALYLCASSLASGRSTGELFFGEGSRLTVL.

The chain combines TRBV14 with TRBJ1-1; weak D call: TRBD1 (5 bases). With 4 bases removed from V and 6 bases from J, the gap between germline ends came to 15 bases. CDR3 size: 14 residues. Germline CDR1 SGHDN, CDR2 FVKESK. The CDR3 loop reads CASSRGGGTAEAFF. As DNA, the CDR3 is TGTGCCAGCAGCCGTGGGGGGGGGACCGCTGAAGCTTTCTTT.

This clone was detected only once. V usage is TRBV5-1 and J usage is TRBJ1-1; no reliable D call. Per the germline V gene, CDR1 is SGHRS and CDR2 is YFSETQ. The length of the CDR3 is 15 residues. Trimming stripped 0 bases from V and 6 bases from J, with 15 bases between. The CDR3: CASSLAGGFGAEAFF. The CDR3 DNA follows: TGCGCCAGCAGCTTGGCTGGCGGGTTTGGGGCTGAAGCTTTCTTT.

This clone was observed a handful of times. The V call is TRBV19, the J call TRBJ2-4; 11 bases are shared with TRBD2. Per the germline V gene, CDR1 is LNHDA and CDR2 is SQIVND (reference sequence). The CDR3 consists of 14 residues. After removal of 4 bases from V and 5 bases from J, the junction contained 1 base not matched to a gene. The CDR3 DNA reads as TGTGCCAGTAGTAGGGGACTAGCGGAAAACATTCAGTACTTC. This translates into CASSRGLAENIQYF.

The chain is built from TRBV30 and TRBJ1-6, with D tentatively TRBD1 (6 bases). The CDR3 covers 18 residues. Trimming left V 1 base short and J 3 bases short, with 19 bases between. The V gene's germline CDR1 is GTSNPN and CDR2 SVGIG (reference sequence). The CDR3 loop is CAWSGSGTRRDYNSPLHF. The CDR3 nucleotides read TGTGCCTGGAGTGGGTCCGGGACACGGAGAGACTATAATTCACCCCTCCACTTT.

V gene TRBV9 combines with J gene TRBJ1-6, with 8 bases aligning to TRBD1. Germline V gives CDR1 SGDLS, CDR2 YYNGEE. This CDR3 is built from 15 residues. The trim removed 4 bases at V and 7 bases at J, leaving 7 bases unmatched. CDR3 in DNA: TGTGCCAGCAGCACGGACAGGGTTGGGAATTCACCCCTCCACTTT. Its translation: CASSTDRVGNSPLHF.

V is TRBV18 and J is TRBJ1-2; D remains ambiguous. The CDR3 has 15 residues. The germline V gene encodes CDR1 KGHSH and CDR2 LQKENI. Trimming cost V 3 bases and J 7 bases, with 18 bases left between them. The CDR3 here is CASSPPSVDNAGYTF. Here the CDR3 DNA reads TGTGCCAGCTCACCCCCCTCCGTTGACAATGCTGGCTACACCTTC.